The source of this T cell receptor beta chain is a study of T cell responses to AZD1222 COVID-19 vaccine listed by TCRdb under 2021. Context from the whole study: Because spike-specific TCR depth and breadth did not differ between the two schedules, AZD1222 recipients who got a second dose at roughly 4 weeks were pooled with those who got a second dose at roughly 12 weeks. Trial participants were enrolled into age subgroups of 18-55, 56-69 and 70-plus years, which contained approximately 150, 28 and 58 TCR-sequenced participants, respectively. A total of about 230 trial participants underwent TCR sequencing, of whom 200 to 220 received two doses of AZD1222 and about 25 received two doses of the MenACWY control vaccine. Study-wide findings and limitations: Most participants were white British and females outnumbered males, and the authors suggested that clonal diversity may have been underestimated. After two AZD1222 doses, spike-specific TCR breadth and depth were significantly higher than at day 0 and than in MenACWY recipients. Conclusions about previously exposed vaccinees were limited because only 6 or 7 AZD1222 recipients were SARS-CoV-2 seropositive at baseline. In the small 56-69-year group, the increase in depth fell short of significance, most likely because of low power. Nearly half of unique spike-specific TCRs reportedly recognized epitopes outside regions mutated in the B.1.351 and B.1.1.7 variants. Because no day 14 peak-response samples were available, repertoires were characterized only after the peak T cell response. CD4 TCRs associated with the vaccine covered the entire spike protein, and the dominant responses were in regions 160-218 and 743-854.

Measured from the cysteine to the phenylalanine, the CDR3 is 16 residues long. Only the CDR3 DNA is retained, 48 bases long and in frame from the first base. The CDR1 and CDR2 encoded by the germline V gene are MGHRA and YSYEKL. The V end gives up 4 bases and the J end 9 bases, leaving 13 bases in the junction not matched to a gene. The CDR3 regions of human TCRbeta chains were analyzed by immunosequencing. Per the authors' processing: Repertoire TCRs were matched against a reference library of SARS-CoV-2-specific TCRs generated with the MIRA antigen-specificity platform. Breadth meant the fraction of unique TCRs that were SARS-CoV-2-associated, whereas depth meant the fraction of total T cells that were SARS-CoV-2-associated. Using the MIRA data, every spike-specific TCR was mapped to the spike region that the TCR reacted to and assigned to either a CD4 or a CD8 class. Log10-transformed breadth and depth values were compared by one-way ANOVA with Sidak's multiple comparisons tests. Entries here come from immuneACCESS through TCRdb and include only in-frame sequences with V and J called. Some clones fail to appear in such tables; in the studies checked, an unresolved V gene covers under half of the shortfall, and the cause of the remainder is unknown. The V and J calls and clone size are taken from that table; D and trimming were inferred from the DNA. Here the sample has roughly 120,000 clones; 85% to 90% occur a single time. The biggest ten clones account for roughly 7.7% of the sample.

This clone was picked up one time. Its binding antigen is unknown. Within one base of it there is no much larger clone, and no base qualities were kept. Reading the label with the study, this specimen's time point is: baseline before first vaccination. Vaccinee samples came from UK trials COV001 and COV002, including a single-blind randomized controlled phase 2/3 trial of AZD1222 (ChAdOx1 nCoV-19) in healthy adults. For TCRbeta chain sequencing, PBMC samples from trial participants were taken at day 0 and at day 28 after the second dose. The sequence derives from an adult in good health. The chain links TRBV4-1 with TRBJ2-5, and TRBD2 aligns with 11 junction nucleotides. The sample here was peripheral blood, taken on day 0 of AZD1222 vaccination. The bases are TGCGCCAGCAGCCCCACTAGCGGGGGAACGGGAATAGCCCAGTACTTC. Its coded protein is CASSPTSGGTGIAQYF.